A single sample is the source of the 24 T cell receptor beta chains below, sequenced in a study of T cell responses to AZD1222 COVID-19 vaccine. Sequenced by immunoSEQ multiplex PCR; TCRdb stores in-frame clones only, minus some. The repertoire consists of around 52,000 clones, with around 87% occurring once and the leading ten covering 16%. The sequences come from peripheral blood, collected on day 0 of AZD1222 vaccination. These receptor sequences come from an adult in good health.

In DNA, the CDR3 is TGTGCCAGCAGCCAAGGTTCAGGGGGCGGGTGGTCTGAAGCTTTCTTT. It encodes CASSQGSGGGWSEAFF. J is TRBJ1-1 and V is TRBV3-1 (or the pseudogene TRBV3-2), with 8 bases lining up with TRBD1. The J segment lost 6 bases and the V segment lost 1 base, leaving 10 bases of the junction unmatched. The CDR3 runs to 16 residues. CDR1 LGHDT and CDR2 YNNKEL come from the germline V gene (reference sequence).

This chain connects TRBV7-3 to TRBJ2-7; tentative D call: TRBD1 (6 bases). The CDR3 length is 13 residues. Per the germline V gene, CDR1 is SGHTA and CDR2 is FQGTGA. V lost 0 bases, J lost 3 bases, and 6 bases lay in between. DNA of the CDR3: TGTGCCAGCAGCTTAACAGGGGGCTACGAGCAGTACTTC. Amino acid sequence: CASSLTGGYEQYF.

The chain joins TRBV5-6 to TRBJ1-2; 7 bases match TRBD1. With V trimmed by 5 bases and J by 8 bases, 9 bases remained unmatched. Germline V gene lookup returns CDR1 SGHDT and CDR2 YYEEEE. The CDR3 totals 13 residues. The CDR3 loop reads CASRGQFNWGYTF. For the CDR3, the DNA is TGTGCCAGCAGGGGACAGTTCAACTGGGGCTACACCTTC.

The chain has TRBV2 and TRBJ1-1, with TRBD1 as a possible D gene (6 bases). This CDR3 contains 18 residues. Germline assignment: CDR1 SNHLY and CDR2 FYNNEI. The germline V and J ends were trimmed by 1 base and 0 bases, with 18 bases remaining between them. The CDR3 here is CASSEGRQGRRMNTEAFF. CDR3 in DNA: TGTGCCAGCAGTGAAGGCAGGCAGGGGAGAAGGATGAACACTGAAGCTTTCTTT.

The chain joins TRBV29-1 to TRBJ1-1, with unresolved D. The V end lost 8 bases, the J end lost 2 bases, and 9 bases lay between the germline ends. The CDR3 totals 11 residues. Germline CDR1 SQVTM, CDR2 ANQGSEA. The CDR3 DNA reads as TGCAGCCTACTAGTAAACACTGAAGCTTTCTTT. The encoded protein is CSLLVNTEAFF. Full variable domain (missing parts from reference TRBV29-1 and TRBJ1-1): SAVISQKPSRDICQRGTSLTIQCQVDSQVTMMFWYRQQPGQSLTLIATANQGSEATYESGFVIDKFPISRPNLTFSTLTVSNMSPEDSSIYLCSLLVNTEAFFGQGTRLTVV.

The chain joins TRBV5-6 to TRBJ2-4; 8 nucleotides align to TRBD1. J gave up 7 bases and V 7 bases, and 4 bases lay outside the gene matches. This CDR3 spans 12 amino acids. The germline gives CDR1 SGHDT, CDR2 YYEEEE. CDR3 loop: CASGTGENIQYF. The CDR3 DNA reads as TGTGCCAGCGGGACAGGCGAGAACATTCAGTACTTC.

The chain couples TRBV9 to TRBJ2-7, with 8 bases matching TRBD2. Looked up from germline, CDR1 is SGDLS and CDR2 is YYNGEE. V gave up 0 bases and J gave up 4 bases; unmatched junction bases: 6. The CDR3 totals 15 residues. In nucleotides, the CDR3 is TGTGCCAGCAGCGTAGGGGCCAGCGGGAGATACGAGCAGTACTTC. Translation: CASSVGASGRYEQYF.

The V and J genes are TRBV5-1 and TRBJ1-1, with D perhaps TRBD1 (6 bases). The germline V gene encodes CDR1 SGHRS and CDR2 YFSETQ. The CDR3 has 13 amino acids. Trimming removed 4 bases at V and 2 bases at J, with 9 bases between. CDR3 amino acids: CASSLDSNTEAFF. The CDR3 DNA reads TGCGCCAGCAGCCTGGACAGCAACACTGAAGCTTTCTTT.

The chain carries TRBV27 and TRBJ2-2; 11 positions match TRBD2. The CDR3 totals 18 residues. The trim removed 2 bases at V and 5 bases at J, leaving 10 bases unmatched. Germline CDR1 MNHEY, CDR2 SMNVEV (reference sequence). This CDR3 reads CASSLPPLAGVWTGELFF. The CDR3 DNA reads TGTGCCAGCAGTTTACCCCCACTAGCGGGAGTTTGGACCGGGGAGCTGTTTTTT.

The V and J genes are TRBV12-3 or TRBV12-4 and TRBJ1-1; D possibly corresponds to TRBD1 (6 bases). With 11 bases removed from V and 3 bases from J, the gap between germline ends came to 13 bases. This CDR3 has 12 amino acids. The chain's CDR3 is CACGQMDTEAFF. CDR3 coding DNA: TGTGCCTGCGGACAGATGGACACTGAAGCTTTCTTT.

The chain carries TRBV2 and TRBJ1-5; D ambiguous. CDR3 length equals 15 residues. Germline V CDR1 and CDR2: SNHLY, FYNNEI. V shed 2 bases and J shed 3 bases, with 11 bases lying between them. The CDR3 loop reads CASSEMITLNQPQHF. CDR3 nucleotide sequence: TGTGCCAGCAGTGAAATGATTACCCTCAATCAGCCCCAGCATTTT. Looking up the rest from reference TRBV2 and TRBJ1-5 gives the full variable domain: EPEVTQTPSHQVTQMGQEVILRCVPISNHLYFYWYRQILGQKVEFLVSFYNNEISEKSEIFDDQFSVERPDGSNFTLKIRSTKLEDSAMYFCASSEMITLNQPQHFGDGTRLSIL.

This clone was picked up a small number of times. The chain links TRBV6-1 to TRBJ1-5, with 9 bases aligning to TRBD1. The germline gives CDR1 MNHNS, CDR2 SASEGT. With 2 bases clipped from V and 3 bases from J, the junction kept 5 bases outside the gene matches. The CDR3 has 16 amino acids. CDR3 sequence (DNA): TGTGCCAGCAGTGAACACGGGACAGGGAACAATCAGCCCCAGCATTTT. Residues: CASSEHGTGNNQPQHF.

This chain links TRBV3-1 (or the pseudogene TRBV3-2) with TRBJ2-1, with a possible D match to TRBD2 (5 bases). This CDR3 comprises 16 residues. The V end was cut by 1 base, the J end by 4 bases, with 14 bases between. CDR1 and CDR2 from the germline V gene are LGHDT and YNNKEL (reference sequence). CDR3 nucleotide sequence: TGTGCCAGCAGCCAAGGGCAGACCGGGGAATACAATGAGCAGTTCTTC. It is translated as CASSQGQTGEYNEQFF.

The chain employs TRBV7-8 and TRBJ2-7; no definite D call. The CDR3 length is 13 residues. Trimming cost V 3 bases and J 3 bases, with 9 bases left between them. The germline gives CDR1 SGHVS, CDR2 FQNEAQ. DNA of the CDR3: TGTGCCAGCAGCTTGGAAACTTACTACGAGCAGTACTTC. Translated: CASSLETYYEQYF.

The genes are TRBV29-1 and TRBJ1-2, with TRBD1 matching 10 bases. Trimming cost V 2 bases and J 4 bases; bases outside gene matches: 7. CDR3 length: 15 residues. The V gene's germline CDR1 is SQVTM and CDR2 ANQGSEA. The CDR3 reads CSVEYRDRGLYGYTF. DNA for the CDR3: TGCAGCGTTGAATACCGGGACAGGGGCCTCTATGGCTACACCTTC. The variable domain in full, with the rest retrieved from reference TRBV29-1 and TRBJ1-2, is SAVISQKPSRDICQRGTSLTIQCQVDSQVTMMFWYRQQPGQSLTLIATANQGSEATYESGFVIDKFPISRPNLTFSTLTVSNMSPEDSSIYLCSVEYRDRGLYGYTFGSGTRLTVV.

This chain uses TRBV4-2 with TRBJ2-2; 10 nucleotides agree with TRBD2. J lost 5 bases, V lost 0 bases, and 6 bases had no gene match. The CDR3 totals 17 residues. From germline, CDR1 is LGHNA and CDR2 YNFKEQ. CDR3 nucleotide sequence: TGTGCCAGCAGCCAAGATCTTAGGACTAGCGGAACCGGGGAGCTGTTTTTT. It yields the protein CASSQDLRTSGTGELFF.

The V call is TRBV4-2, the J call TRBJ2-2; possible D gene TRBD1, 6 bases. Trimming took 3 bases from V and 4 from J, leaving 12 bases between them. The germline V gene has CDR1 LGHNA and CDR2 YNFKEQ. This CDR3 is built from 15 residues. DNA for the CDR3: TGTGCCAGCAGCCACGCGGTCAGGGGCACCGGGGAGCTGTTTTTT. The encoded protein is CASSHAVRGTGELFF.

CDR3 sequence reads: CASSLQGHSNQPQHF. The CDR3 bases are TGTGCCAGCAGCTTACAGGGACATAGCAATCAGCCCCAGCATTTT. The V call is TRBV6-2 or TRBV6-3, the J call TRBJ1-5; perhaps TRBD1 as D (6 bases). The germline V gene encodes CDR1 MNHEY and CDR2 SVGEGT. The ends were cut back, 6 bases at V and 0 bases at J, with 12 bases in the middle. CDR3 size: 15 residues.

J is TRBJ1-6 and V is TRBV5-6; a possible D gene is TRBD1 (5 bases). Germline V CDR1 and CDR2: SGHDT, YYEEEE. CDR3 length equals 16 residues. V gave up 4 bases and J gave up 0 bases, with 11 bases separating them. Written as DNA, the CDR3 is TGTGCCAGCAGCAGCGGGGGGGGCTCCTATAATTCACCCCTCCACTTT. This sequence encodes CASSSGGGSYNSPLHF.

J is TRBJ1-1 and V is TRBV25-1; no firm D call. V lost 6 bases and J lost 0, with 8 bases in between. Germline V CDR1 and CDR2: MGHDK, SYGVNS. The CDR3 has 13 residues. The CDR3 region has the DNA TGTGCCAGCAGGGCGGTAATGAACACTGAAGCTTTCTTT. It codes for CASRAVMNTEAFF.

The rearrangement joins TRBV27 to TRBJ1-1; TRBD1 agrees at 8 bases. V trimming: 6 bases; J trimming: 4 bases; junction bases outside the gene matches: 7. The CDR3 spans 14 residues. CDR1 is MNHEY, CDR2 SMNVEV, per germline (reference sequence). Here the CDR3 DNA reads TGTGCCAGCAGAGACAGGGGCCGGACCACTGAAGCTTTCTTT. Translated: CASRDRGRTTEAFF.

This clone has just one count. The V gene is TRBV6-5, the J gene TRBJ1-1; 8 positions agree with TRBD1. CDR1 is MNHEY and CDR2 is SVGAGI in the germline V gene. The CDR3 is 14 residues long. J gave up 4 bases and V 5 bases, and 6 bases lay outside the gene matches. For the CDR3, the DNA is TGTGCCAGCAGTATACAGGGGGAGGGCACTGAAGCTTTCTTT. This translates into CASSIQGEGTEAFF.

A few counts support this clone. V is TRBV4-2 and J is TRBJ1-2, with TRBD1 identical over 9 bases. Trimming cost V 5 bases and J 3 bases; bases outside gene matches: 7. The CDR3 is made up of 15 amino acids. In germline, CDR1 is LGHNA, CDR2 YNFKEQ. In DNA form, the CDR3 reads TGTGCCAGCAGCTCCAGGACAGGGGATGACTATGGCTACACCTTC. Translating it yields CASSSRTGDDYGYTF.

The chain carries TRBV2 and TRBJ2-7, with D maybe TRBD2 (6 bases). Germline V gives CDR1 SNHLY, CDR2 FYNNEI. Trimming pared 8 bases from V and 0 bases from J, leaving 8 bases between. The CDR3 sequence is 12 residues long. Here the CDR3 DNA reads TGTGCCAGCGGGACTCTCTCCTACGAGCAGTACTTC. This gives the protein CASGTLSYEQYF.